A selection of T cell receptor beta chains follows, all from one sample in a study of blood T cell repertoires in COVID-19. Measured with immunoSEQ multiplex PCR; TCRdb has only the in-frame clones, and not every one. The sample has some 350,000 clones; about 88% are singletons. The sample taken for sequencing was PBMCs or T cells enriched from blood (not recorded which). The receptor source for this set is a woman aged 30 to 39 who had recovered from COVID-19. CDR3s include the opening cysteine and the closing phenylalanine or tryptophan. D genes are given only for firm matches. The size of a clone is reported for some rows only, either as once, few or many, or as a class for expanded clones.

d_gene: TRBD2
abundance: -
v_gene: TRBV4-1
j_gene: TRBJ2-2
CDR3aa: CASSPIKRGANTGELFF
CDR3nt: TGCGCCAGCAGTCCGATCAAGCGGGGGGCGAACACCGGGGAGCTGTTTTTT

d_gene: TRBD1
abundance: -
v_gene: TRBV25-1
j_gene: TRBJ2-2
CDR3aa: CAGMKWDRDDTGELFF
CDR3nt: TGTGCCGGGATGAAGTGGGACAGGGATGACACCGGGGAGCTGTTTTTT

d_gene: TRBD1
abundance: few
v_gene: TRBV7-9
j_gene: TRBJ1-1
CDR3aa: CASSTGDPRRTEAFF
CDR3nt: TGTGCCAGCAGCACAGGGGACCCAAGGCGCACTGAAGCTTTCTTT

d_gene: -
abundance: -
v_gene: TRBV5-1
j_gene: TRBJ1-5
CDR3aa: CASLNSRDISSISNQPQHF
CDR3nt: TGCGCCAGCCTTAATTCCCGGGACATTAGTTCCATTAGCAATCAGCCCCAGCATTTT

d_gene: TRBD1
abundance: once
v_gene: TRBV11-2
j_gene: TRBJ1-1
CDR3aa: CASSYQGAGVTEAFF
CDR3nt: TGTGCCAGCAGCTATCAGGGGGCGGGGGTCACTGAAGCTTTCTTT

d_gene: -
abundance: -
v_gene: TRBV28
j_gene: TRBJ1-1
CDR3aa: CASSLAGRGMNTEAFF
CDR3nt: TGTGCCAGCAGTTTGGCGGGGCGCGGAATGAACACTGAAGCTTTCTTT

d_gene: -
abundance: -
v_gene: TRBV9
j_gene: TRBJ1-1
CDR3aa: CASNPWGASEAFF
CDR3nt: TGTGCCAGCAACCCGTGGGGCGCGTCTGAAGCTTTCTTT

d_gene: -
abundance: -
v_gene: TRBV4-1
j_gene: TRBJ2-5
CDR3aa: CASSQEEIQETQYF
CDR3nt: TGCGCCAGCAGCCAAGAGGAGATCCAAGAGACCCAGTACTTC

d_gene: -
abundance: -
v_gene: TRBV11-1
j_gene: TRBJ2-2
CDR3aa: CASSQFRGKELFF
CDR3nt: TGTGCCAGCAGCCAATTTCGGGGAAAGGAGCTGTTTTTT

d_gene: TRBD1
abundance: once
v_gene: TRBV24-1
j_gene: TRBJ1-6
CDR3aa: CATRETGGTYNSPLHF
CDR3nt: TGTGCCACCAGAGAGACAGGGGGAACCTATAATTCACCCCTCCACTTT